Shown below are 8 T cell receptor beta chains from a single sample sequenced in a study of T cell responses to AZD1222 COVID-19 vaccine. Sequenced by immunoSEQ multiplex PCR; TCRdb stores in-frame clones only, minus some. The sample lists more than 100,000 clones; around 86% were seen once. Sequencing used peripheral blood, obtained on day 0 of AZD1222 vaccination. These receptors were obtained from an adult in good health.

This clone was seen more than once but under ten times. The J gene is TRBJ1-6, the V gene TRBV12-3 or TRBV12-4, with D hard to call. The CDR3 length is 12 residues. V was shortened by 3 bases and J by 10 bases, with 7 bases between the two germline ends. DNA of the CDR3: TGTGCCAGCAGTTTCGTTATGTCACCCCTCCACTTT. Amino acids: CASSFVMSPLHF.

This clone was observed a single time. CDR3 DNA sequence: TGTGCCACCAGCTCTCGTAAGGGGGCCACAGATACGCAGTATTTT. Protein: CATSSRKGATDTQYF. This rearrangement joins TRBV15 to TRBJ2-3; TRBD1 matches 7 bases. V lost 5 bases, J lost 2 bases, and 7 bases stayed unmatched. The CDR3 is 15 residues long. Germline V CDR1 and CDR2: LNHNV, YYDKDF (reference sequence).

This clone has a single count. The chain links TRBV12-3 or TRBV12-4 to TRBJ2-1; 7 bases align to TRBD1. This CDR3 is built from 13 residues. The J segment lost 9 bases and the V segment lost 3 bases, leaving 5 bases of the junction unmatched. The chain's CDR3 is CASSLTYRGEQFF. In DNA, the CDR3 is TGTGCCAGCAGTTTGACCTACAGGGGTGAGCAGTTCTTC.

The rearrangement joins TRBV6-5 to TRBJ2-7; TRBD1 matches 8 bases. Germline V gene sequence: CDR1 MNHEY, CDR2 SVGAGI. Trimming took 6 bases from V and 11 from J; bases not matched to a gene: 6. This CDR3 comprises 11 residues. The CDR3 loop reads CASRDGTGEYF. The CDR3 DNA is TGTGCCAGCAGAGACGGGACAGGAGAGTACTTC.

The rearrangement uses TRBV11-2 and TRBJ1-2; no definite D call. The CDR3 consists of 14 residues. V lost 4 bases, J lost 8 bases, and 17 bases lay in between. Germline loops: CDR1 SGHAT, CDR2 FQNNGV. CDR3 DNA sequence: TGTGCCAGCAGCTCTAACTCTCGACTACCCGGCTACACCTTC. Its translation: CASSSNSRLPGYTF.

This chain uses TRBV6-2 or TRBV6-3 with TRBJ1-2, with D uncertain. CDR1 and CDR2 from the germline V gene are MNHEY and SVGEGT. Trimming took 2 bases from V and 3 from J, leaving 7 bases between them. The CDR3 covers 13 residues. As DNA, the CDR3 is TGTGCCAGCAGTTACGGGCACCACTATGGCTACACCTTC. Translated, it gives CASSYGHHYGYTF.

The CDR3 here is CASFSGGGTYEQYF. As DNA, the CDR3 is TGTGCCAGCTTTAGTGGCGGCGGGACCTACGAGCAGTACTTC. This rearrangement joins TRBV2 to TRBJ2-7, with D perhaps TRBD2 (6 bases). This CDR3 comprises 14 residues. Germline CDR1 is SNHLY and CDR2 is FYNNEI. The V gene lost 8 bases and the J gene lost 2 bases, with 16 bases spanning the gap.

The chain couples TRBV6-4 to TRBJ1-6; D uncertain. With 2 bases removed from V and 7 bases from J, the gap between germline ends came to 6 bases. The germline gives CDR1 MRHNA, CDR2 SNTAGT. The CDR3 has 13 residues. The CDR3 bases are TGTGCCAGCAGTGACAGGAAAAATTCACCCCTCCACTTT. The encoded protein is CASSDRKNSPLHF.